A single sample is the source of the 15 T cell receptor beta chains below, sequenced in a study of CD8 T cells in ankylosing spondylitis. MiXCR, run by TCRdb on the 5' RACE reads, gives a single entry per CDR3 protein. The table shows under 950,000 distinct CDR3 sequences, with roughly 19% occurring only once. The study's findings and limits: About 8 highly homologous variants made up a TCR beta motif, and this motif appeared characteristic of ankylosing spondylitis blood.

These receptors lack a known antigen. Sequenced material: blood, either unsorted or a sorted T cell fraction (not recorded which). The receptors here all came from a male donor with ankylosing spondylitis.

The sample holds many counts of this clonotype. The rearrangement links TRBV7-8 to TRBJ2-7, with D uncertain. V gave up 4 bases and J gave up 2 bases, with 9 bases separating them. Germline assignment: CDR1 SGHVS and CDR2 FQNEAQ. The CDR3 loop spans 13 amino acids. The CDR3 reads CASSSQRAYEQYF. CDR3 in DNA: TGTGCCAGCAGCTCCCAGAGAGCCTACGAGCAGTACTTC.

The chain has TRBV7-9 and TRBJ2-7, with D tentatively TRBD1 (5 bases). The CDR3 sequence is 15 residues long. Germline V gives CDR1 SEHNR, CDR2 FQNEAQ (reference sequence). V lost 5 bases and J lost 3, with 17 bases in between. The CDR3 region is CASSHPEGAIYEQYF. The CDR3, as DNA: TGTGCCAGCAGCCACCCGGAAGGGGCGATCTACGAGCAGTACTTC. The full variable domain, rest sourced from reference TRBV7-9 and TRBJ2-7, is DTGVSQNPRHKITKRGQNVTFRCDPISEHNRLYWYRQTLGQGPEFLTYFQNEAQLEKSRLLSDRFSAERPKGSFSTLEIQRTEQGDSAMYLCASSHPEGAIYEQYFGPGTRLTVT.

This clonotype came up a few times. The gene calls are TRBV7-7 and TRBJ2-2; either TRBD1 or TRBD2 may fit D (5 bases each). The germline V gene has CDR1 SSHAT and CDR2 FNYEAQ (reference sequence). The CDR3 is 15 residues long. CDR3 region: CATKVGDVGTGELFF. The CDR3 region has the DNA TGTGCTACCAAGGTGGGGGACGTGGGGACCGGGGAGCTGTTTTTT.

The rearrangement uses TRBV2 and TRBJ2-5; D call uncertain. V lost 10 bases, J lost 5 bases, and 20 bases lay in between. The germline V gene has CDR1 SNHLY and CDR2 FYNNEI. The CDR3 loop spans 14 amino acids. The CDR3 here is CATLPGLTWETQYF. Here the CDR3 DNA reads TGTGCCACCCTGCCGGGTCTCACCTGGGAGACCCAGTACTTC. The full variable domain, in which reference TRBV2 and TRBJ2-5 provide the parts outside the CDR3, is EPEVTQTPSHQVTQMGQEVILRCVPISNHLYFYWYRQILGQKVEFLVSFYNNEISEKSEIFDDQFSVERPDGSNFTLKIRSTKLEDSAMYFCATLPGLTWETQYFGPGTRLLVL.

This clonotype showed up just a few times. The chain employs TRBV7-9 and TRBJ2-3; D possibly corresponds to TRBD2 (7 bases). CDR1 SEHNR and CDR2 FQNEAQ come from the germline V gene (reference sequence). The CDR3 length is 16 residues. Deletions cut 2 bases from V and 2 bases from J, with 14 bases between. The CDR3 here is CASSLRWGGLTDTQYF. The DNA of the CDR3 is TGTGCCAGCAGCTTACGTTGGGGGGGCCTCACAGATACGCAGTATTTT.

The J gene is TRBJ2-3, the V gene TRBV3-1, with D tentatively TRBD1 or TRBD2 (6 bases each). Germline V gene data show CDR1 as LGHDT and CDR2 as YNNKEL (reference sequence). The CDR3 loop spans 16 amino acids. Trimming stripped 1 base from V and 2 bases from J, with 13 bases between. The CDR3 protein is CASSQGGAKFTDTQYF. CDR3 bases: TGTGCCAGCAGCCAAGGGGGGGCGAAGTTCACAGATACGCAGTATTTT.

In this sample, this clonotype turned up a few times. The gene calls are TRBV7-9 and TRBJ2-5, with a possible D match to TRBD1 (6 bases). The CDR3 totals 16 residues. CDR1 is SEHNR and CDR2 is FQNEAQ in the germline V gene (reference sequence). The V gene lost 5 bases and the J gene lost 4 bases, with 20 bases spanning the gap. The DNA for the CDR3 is TGTGCCAGCAGCCCTAGAGACCCAGACAGGACAGAGACCCAGTACTTC. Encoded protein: CASSPRDPDRTETQYF.

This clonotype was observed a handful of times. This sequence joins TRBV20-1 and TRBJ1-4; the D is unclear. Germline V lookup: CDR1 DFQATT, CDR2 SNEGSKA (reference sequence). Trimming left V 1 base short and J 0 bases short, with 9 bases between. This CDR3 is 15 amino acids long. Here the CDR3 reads CSARGGGTTNEKLFF. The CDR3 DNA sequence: TGCAGTGCTAGAGGAGGCGGGACAACTAATGAAAAACTGTTTTTT.

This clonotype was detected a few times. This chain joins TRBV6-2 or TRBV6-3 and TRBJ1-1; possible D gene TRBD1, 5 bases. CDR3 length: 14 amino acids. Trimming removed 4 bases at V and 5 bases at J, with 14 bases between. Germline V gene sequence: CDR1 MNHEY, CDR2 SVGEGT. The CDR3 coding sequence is TGTGCCAGCAGTTTTGGGCCTGAGGGGACTGAAGCTTTCTTT. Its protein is CASSFGPEGTEAFF.

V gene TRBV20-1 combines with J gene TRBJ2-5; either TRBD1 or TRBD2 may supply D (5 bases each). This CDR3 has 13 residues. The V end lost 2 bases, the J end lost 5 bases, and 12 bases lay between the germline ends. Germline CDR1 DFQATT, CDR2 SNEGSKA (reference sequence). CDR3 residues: CSARLPGPETQYF. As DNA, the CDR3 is TGCAGTGCTAGACTACCGGGACCGGAGACCCAGTACTTC.

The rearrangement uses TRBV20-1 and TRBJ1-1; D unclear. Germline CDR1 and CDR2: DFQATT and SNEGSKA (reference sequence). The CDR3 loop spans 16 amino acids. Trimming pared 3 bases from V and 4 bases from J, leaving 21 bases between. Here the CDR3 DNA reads TGCAGTGCTAGTGGGGTAGGCCTAGGTCGGGGCACTGAAGCTTTCTTT. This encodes CSASGVGLGRGTEAFF.

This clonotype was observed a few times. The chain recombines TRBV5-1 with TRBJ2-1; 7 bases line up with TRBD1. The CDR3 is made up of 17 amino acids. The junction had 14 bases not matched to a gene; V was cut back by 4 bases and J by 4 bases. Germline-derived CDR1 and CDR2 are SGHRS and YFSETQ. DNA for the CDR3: TGCGCCAGCAGCGGAGACAGGGAAGCCTCCCTATACAATGAGCAGTTCTTC. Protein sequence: CASSGDREASLYNEQFF.

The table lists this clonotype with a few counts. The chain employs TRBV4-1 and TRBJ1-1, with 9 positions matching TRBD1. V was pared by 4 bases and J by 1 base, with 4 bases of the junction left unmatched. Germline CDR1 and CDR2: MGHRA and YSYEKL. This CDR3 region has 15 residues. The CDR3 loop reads CASSPSDRGNTEAFF. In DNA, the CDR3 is TGCGCCAGCAGCCCTTCGGACAGGGGGAACACTGAAGCTTTCTTT.

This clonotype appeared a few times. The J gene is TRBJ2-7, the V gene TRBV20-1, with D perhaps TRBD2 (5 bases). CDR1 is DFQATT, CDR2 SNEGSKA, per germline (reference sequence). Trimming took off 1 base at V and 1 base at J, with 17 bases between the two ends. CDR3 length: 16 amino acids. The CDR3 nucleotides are TGCAGTGCTAGAGGTTCAAGAGGAGGCGGTTCCTACGAGCAGTACTTC. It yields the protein CSARGSRGGGSYEQYF.

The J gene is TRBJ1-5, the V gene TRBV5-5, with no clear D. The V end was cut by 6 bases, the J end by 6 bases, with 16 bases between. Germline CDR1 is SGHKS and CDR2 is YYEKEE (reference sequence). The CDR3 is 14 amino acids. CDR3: CASTRGVSGQPQHF. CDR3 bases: TGTGCCAGCACCCGCGGTGTTTCGGGTCAGCCCCAGCATTTT.